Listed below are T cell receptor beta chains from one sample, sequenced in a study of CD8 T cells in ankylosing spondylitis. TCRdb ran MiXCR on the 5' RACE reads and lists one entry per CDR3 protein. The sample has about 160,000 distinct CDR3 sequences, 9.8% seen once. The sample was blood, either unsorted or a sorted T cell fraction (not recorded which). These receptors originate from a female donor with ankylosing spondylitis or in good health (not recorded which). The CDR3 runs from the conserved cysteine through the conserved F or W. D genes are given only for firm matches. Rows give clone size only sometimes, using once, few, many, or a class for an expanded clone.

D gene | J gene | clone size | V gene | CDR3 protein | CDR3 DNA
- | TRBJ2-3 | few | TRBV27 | CASSLIARDTQYF | TGTGCCAGCAGTTTAATAGCAAGAGATACGCAGTATTTT
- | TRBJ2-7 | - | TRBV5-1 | CASSLGSSEEQYF | TGCGCCAGCAGCTTGGGGTCGTCGGAGGAGCAGTACTTC
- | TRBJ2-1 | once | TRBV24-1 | CATSDYSKGYNEQFF | TGTGCCACCAGTGATTACAGCAAAGGGTACAATGAGCAGTTCTTC
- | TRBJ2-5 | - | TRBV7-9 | CASSPAIQETQYF | TGTGCCAGCAGCCCAGCCATCCAAGAGACCCAGTACTTC
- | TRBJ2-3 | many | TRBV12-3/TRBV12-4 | CASSLTDTQYF | TGTGCCAGCAGCTTAACAGATACGCAGTATTTT
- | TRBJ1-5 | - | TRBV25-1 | CAIMDTNQPQHF | TGTGCCATCATGGACACCAATCAGCCCCAGCATTTT
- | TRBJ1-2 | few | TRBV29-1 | CSAYTQDNYGYTF | TGCAGCGCCTACACCCAGGATAACTATGGCTACACCTTC
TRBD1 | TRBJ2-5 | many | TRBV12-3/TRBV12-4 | CASSSDRGQETQYF | TGTGCCAGCAGTTCGGACAGGGGCCAAGAGACCCAGTACTTC
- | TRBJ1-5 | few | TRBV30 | CAWTVNNQPQHF | TGTGCCTGGACCGTCAACAATCAGCCCCAGCATTTT
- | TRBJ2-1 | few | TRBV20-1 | CSAHPGDGNEQFF | TGCAGTGCCCACCCGGGGGACGGCAATGAGCAGTTCTTC
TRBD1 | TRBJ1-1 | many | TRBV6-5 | CASSYNRGPAFF | TGTGCCAGCAGTTACAATAGGGGGCCAGCTTTCTTT
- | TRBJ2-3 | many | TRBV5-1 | CASSFGGADTQYF | TGCGCCAGCAGCTTCGGGGGAGCAGATACGCAGTATTTT
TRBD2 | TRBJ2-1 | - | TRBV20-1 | CSASERESEQFF | TGCAGTGCTAGCGAGCGGGAGAGTGAGCAGTTCTTC
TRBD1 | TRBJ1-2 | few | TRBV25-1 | CASTLGQGAGYTF | TGTGCCAGCACCCTCGGACAGGGCGCGGGCTACACCTTC
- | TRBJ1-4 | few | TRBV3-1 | CASSQDSEGLGTNEKLFF | TGTGCCAGCAGCCAAGATTCGGAAGGGTTGGGGACTAATGAAAAACTGTTTTTT
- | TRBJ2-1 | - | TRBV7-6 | CASSSAEGLFRGNEQFF | TGTGCCAGCAGCTCGGCAGAAGGGCTCTTTCGGGGCAATGAGCAGTTCTTC
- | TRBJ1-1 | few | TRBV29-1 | CSVPPDSAREAFF | TGCAGCGTTCCCCCCGACAGCGCAAGAGAGGCTTTCTTT